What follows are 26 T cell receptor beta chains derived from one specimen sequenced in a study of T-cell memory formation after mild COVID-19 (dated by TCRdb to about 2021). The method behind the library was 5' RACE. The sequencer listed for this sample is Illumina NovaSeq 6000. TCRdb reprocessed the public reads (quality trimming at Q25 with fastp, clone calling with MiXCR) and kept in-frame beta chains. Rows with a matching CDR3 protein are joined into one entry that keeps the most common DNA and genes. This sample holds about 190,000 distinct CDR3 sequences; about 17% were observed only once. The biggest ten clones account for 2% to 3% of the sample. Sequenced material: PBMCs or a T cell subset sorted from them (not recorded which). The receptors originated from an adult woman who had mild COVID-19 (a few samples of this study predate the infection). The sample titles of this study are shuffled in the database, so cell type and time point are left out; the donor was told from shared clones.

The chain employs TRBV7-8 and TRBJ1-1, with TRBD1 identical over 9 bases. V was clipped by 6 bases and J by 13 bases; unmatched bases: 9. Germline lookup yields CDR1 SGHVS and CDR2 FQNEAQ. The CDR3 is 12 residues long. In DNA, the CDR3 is TGTGCCAGCAGTCAGATCACAGGGGGCGTTTTCTTT. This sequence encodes CASSQITGGVFF.

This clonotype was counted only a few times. Here the CDR3 DNA reads TGTGCCAGCAGCCCGACTAGCGGGGGTGGAGATACGCAGTATTTT. As protein: CASSPTSGGGDTQYF. The rearrangement uses TRBV3-1 and TRBJ2-3; 12 bases line up with TRBD2. The V gene's germline CDR1 is LGHDT and CDR2 YNNKEL (reference sequence). With V trimmed by 4 bases and J by 5 bases, 4 bases remained unmatched. The CDR3 runs to 15 residues.

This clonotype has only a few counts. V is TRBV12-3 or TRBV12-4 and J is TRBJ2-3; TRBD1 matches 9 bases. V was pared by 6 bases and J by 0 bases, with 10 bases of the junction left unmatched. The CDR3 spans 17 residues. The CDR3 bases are TGTGCCAGCAGCGCGCTTCGGACAGGGGCTAGCACAGATACGCAGTATTTT. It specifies CASSALRTGASTDTQYF.

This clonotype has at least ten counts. CDR3 in amino acids: CASREGQAGNYEQYF. In DNA, the CDR3 is TGCGCCAGCCGAGAGGGACAGGCGGGCAACTACGAGCAGTACTTC. This chain uses TRBV5-1 with TRBJ2-7; 8 positions match TRBD1. Germline CDR1 reads SGHRS; CDR2 reads YFSETQ. This CDR3 has 15 residues. V gave up 7 bases and J gave up 3 bases; unmatched junction bases: 12.

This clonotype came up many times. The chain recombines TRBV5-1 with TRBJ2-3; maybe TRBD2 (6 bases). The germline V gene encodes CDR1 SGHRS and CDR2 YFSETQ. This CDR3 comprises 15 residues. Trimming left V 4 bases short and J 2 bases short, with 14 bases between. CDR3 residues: CASSRMGLITDTQYF. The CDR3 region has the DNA TGCGCCAGCAGCAGAATGGGACTTATCACAGATACGCAGTATTTT. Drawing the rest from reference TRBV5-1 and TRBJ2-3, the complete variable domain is KAGVTQTPRYLIKTRGQQVTLSCSPISGHRSVSWYQQTPGQGLQFLFEYFSETQRNKGNFPGRFSGRQFSNSRSEMNVSTLELGDSALYLCASSRMGLITDTQYFGPGTRLTVL.

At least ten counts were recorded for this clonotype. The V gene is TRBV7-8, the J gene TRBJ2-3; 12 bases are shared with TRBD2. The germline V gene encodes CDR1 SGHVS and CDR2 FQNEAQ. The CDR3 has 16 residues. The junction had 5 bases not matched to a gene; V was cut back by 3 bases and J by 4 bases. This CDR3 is CASSFTSGGSADTQYF. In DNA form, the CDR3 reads TGTGCCAGCAGCTTTACTAGCGGGGGGAGTGCAGATACGCAGTATTTT.

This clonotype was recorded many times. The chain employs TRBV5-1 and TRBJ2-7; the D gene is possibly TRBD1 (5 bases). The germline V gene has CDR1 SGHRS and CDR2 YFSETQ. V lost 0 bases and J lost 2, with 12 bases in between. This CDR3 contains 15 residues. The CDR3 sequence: CASSLAGDRPYEQYF. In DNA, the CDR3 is TGCGCCAGCAGCTTGGCCGGAGACAGACCCTACGAGCAGTACTTC.

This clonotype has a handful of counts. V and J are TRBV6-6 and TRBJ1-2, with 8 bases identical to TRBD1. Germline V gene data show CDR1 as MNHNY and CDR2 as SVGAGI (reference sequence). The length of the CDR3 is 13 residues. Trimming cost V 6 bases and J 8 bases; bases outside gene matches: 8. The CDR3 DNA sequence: TGTGCCAGCAGGGAACCAGGGGGCTCCGGCTACACCTTC. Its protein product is CASREPGGSGYTF.

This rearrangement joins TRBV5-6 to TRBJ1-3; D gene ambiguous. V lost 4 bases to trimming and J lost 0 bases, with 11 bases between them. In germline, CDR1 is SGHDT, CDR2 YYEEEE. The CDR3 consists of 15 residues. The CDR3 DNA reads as TGTGCCAGCAGCGTGGGCCCTGTCTCTGGAAACACCATATATTTT. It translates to CASSVGPVSGNTIYF.

The CDR3 nucleotides read TGTGCCAGCAGTGACGTACAGGGACGTGGCTACACCTTC. This encodes CASSDVQGRGYTF. The rearrangement joins TRBV25-1 to TRBJ1-2, with TRBD1 as a possible D gene (6 bases). The germline gives CDR1 MGHDK, CDR2 SYGVNS. There are 13 residues in the CDR3. Trimming removed 3 bases from V and 7 bases from J, with 12 bases in between.

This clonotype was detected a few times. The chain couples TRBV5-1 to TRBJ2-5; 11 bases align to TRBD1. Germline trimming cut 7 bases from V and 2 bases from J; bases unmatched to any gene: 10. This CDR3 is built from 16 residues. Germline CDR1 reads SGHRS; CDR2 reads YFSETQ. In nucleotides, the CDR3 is TGCGCCAGCTTAACCGGGGACAGGGGGGAACAAGAGACCCAGTACTTC. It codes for CASLTGDRGEQETQYF.

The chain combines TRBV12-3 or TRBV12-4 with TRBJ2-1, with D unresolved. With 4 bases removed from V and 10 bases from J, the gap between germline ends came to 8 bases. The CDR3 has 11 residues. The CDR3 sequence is CASSSDREQFF. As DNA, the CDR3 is TGTGCCAGCAGTTCCGACCGGGAGCAGTTCTTC.

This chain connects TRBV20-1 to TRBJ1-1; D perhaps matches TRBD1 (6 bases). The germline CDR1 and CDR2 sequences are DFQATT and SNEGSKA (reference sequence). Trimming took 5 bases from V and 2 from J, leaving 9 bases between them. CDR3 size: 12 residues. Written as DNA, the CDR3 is TGCAGTGCTTACAGGGATAACACTGAAGCTTTCTTT. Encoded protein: CSAYRDNTEAFF.

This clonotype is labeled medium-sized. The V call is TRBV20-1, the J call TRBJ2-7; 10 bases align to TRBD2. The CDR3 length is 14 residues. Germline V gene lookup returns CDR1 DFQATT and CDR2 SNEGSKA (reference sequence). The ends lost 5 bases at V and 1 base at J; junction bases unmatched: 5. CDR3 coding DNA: TGCAGTGCTGGGTCTAGCGGGAGTTCCTACGAGCAGTACTTC. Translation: CSAGSSGSSYEQYF.

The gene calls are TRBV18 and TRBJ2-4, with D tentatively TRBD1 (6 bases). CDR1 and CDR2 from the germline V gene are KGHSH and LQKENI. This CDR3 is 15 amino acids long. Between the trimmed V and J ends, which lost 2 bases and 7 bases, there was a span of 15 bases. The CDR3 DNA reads TGTGCCAGCTCACCAACAGGGTTTGGTGGGAACATTCAGTACTTC. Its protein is CASSPTGFGGNIQYF.

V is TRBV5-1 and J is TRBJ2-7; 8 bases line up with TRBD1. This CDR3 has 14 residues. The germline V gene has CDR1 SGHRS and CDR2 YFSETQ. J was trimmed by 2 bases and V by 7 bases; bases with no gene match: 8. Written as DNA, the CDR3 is TGCGCCAGCTCAAGAGAGGGACAGGCCTACGAGCAGTACTTC. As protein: CASSREGQAYEQYF.

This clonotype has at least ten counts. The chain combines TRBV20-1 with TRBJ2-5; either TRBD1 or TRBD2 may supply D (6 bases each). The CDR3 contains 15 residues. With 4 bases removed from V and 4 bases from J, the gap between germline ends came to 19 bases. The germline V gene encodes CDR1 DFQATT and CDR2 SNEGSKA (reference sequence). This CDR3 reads CSATPSGGRGETQYF. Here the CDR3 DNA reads TGCAGTGCTACCCCAAGTGGGGGGCGAGGAGAGACCCAGTACTTC.

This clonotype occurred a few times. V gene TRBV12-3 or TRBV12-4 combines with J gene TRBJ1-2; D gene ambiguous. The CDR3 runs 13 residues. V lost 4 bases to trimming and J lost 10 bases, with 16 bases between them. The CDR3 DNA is TGTGCCAGCAGTTCCACACTGACCCCTTACTACACCTTC. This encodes CASSSTLTPYYTF.

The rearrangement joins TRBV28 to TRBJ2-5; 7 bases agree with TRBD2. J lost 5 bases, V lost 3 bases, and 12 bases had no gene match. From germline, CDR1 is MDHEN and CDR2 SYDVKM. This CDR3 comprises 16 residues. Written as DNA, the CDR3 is TGTGCCAGCAGTTTTGGACGCGGGAGAGGGGCCGAGACCCAGTACTTC. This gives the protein CASSFGRGRGAETQYF.

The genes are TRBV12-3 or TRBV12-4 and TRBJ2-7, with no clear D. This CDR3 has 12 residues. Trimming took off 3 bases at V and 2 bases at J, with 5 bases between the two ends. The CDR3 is CASSFGPYEQYF. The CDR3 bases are TGTGCCAGCAGTTTTGGTCCCTACGAGCAGTACTTC.

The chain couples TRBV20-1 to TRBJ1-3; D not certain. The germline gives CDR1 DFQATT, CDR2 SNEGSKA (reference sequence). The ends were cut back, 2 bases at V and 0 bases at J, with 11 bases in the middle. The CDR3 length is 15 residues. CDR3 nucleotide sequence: TGCAGTGCTAGACCACTTGATGGCTCTGGAAACACCATATATTTT. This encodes CSARPLDGSGNTIYF.

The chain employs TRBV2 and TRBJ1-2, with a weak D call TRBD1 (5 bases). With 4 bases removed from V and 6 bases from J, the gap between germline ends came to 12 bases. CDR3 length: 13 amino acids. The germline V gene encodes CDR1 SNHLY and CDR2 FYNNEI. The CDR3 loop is CASSAGTPNGYTF. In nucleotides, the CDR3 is TGTGCCAGCAGTGCCGGGACCCCAAATGGCTACACCTTC. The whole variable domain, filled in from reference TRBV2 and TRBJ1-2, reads EPEVTQTPSHQVTQMGQEVILRCVPISNHLYFYWYRQILGQKVEFLVSFYNNEISEKSEIFDDQFSVERPDGSNFTLKIRSTKLEDSAMYFCASSAGTPNGYTFGSGTRLTVV.

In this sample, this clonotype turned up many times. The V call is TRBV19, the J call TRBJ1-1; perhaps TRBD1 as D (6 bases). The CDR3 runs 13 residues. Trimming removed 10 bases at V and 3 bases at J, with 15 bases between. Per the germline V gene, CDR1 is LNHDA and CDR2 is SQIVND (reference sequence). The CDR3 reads CATTHRDHTEAFF. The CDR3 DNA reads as TGTGCCACCACCCACAGGGACCACACTGAAGCTTTCTTT.

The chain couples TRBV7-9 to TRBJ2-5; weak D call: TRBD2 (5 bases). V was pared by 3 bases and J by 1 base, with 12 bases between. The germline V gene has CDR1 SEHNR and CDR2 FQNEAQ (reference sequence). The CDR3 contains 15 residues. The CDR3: CASSFLGEGQETQYF. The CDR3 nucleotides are TGTGCCAGCAGCTTTCTGGGTGAGGGCCAAGAGACCCAGTACTTC.

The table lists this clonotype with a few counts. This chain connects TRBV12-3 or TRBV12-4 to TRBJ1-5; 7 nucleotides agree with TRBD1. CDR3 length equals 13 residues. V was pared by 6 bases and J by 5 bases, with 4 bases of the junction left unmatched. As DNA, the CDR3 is TGTGCCAGCAGCCAACAGGGGTATCAGCCCCAGCATTTT. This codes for CASSQQGYQPQHF.

The CDR3 DNA is TGTGCCAGCAGCTCCTCGAGCGGGAGTGGCGCAGATACGCAGTATTTT. Protein product: CASSSSSGSGADTQYF. The genes are TRBV7-3 and TRBJ2-3; TRBD2 agrees at 8 bases. Germline V lookup: CDR1 SGHTA, CDR2 FQGTGA. CDR3 size: 16 residues. J was trimmed by 4 bases and V by 4 bases; bases with no gene match: 10.